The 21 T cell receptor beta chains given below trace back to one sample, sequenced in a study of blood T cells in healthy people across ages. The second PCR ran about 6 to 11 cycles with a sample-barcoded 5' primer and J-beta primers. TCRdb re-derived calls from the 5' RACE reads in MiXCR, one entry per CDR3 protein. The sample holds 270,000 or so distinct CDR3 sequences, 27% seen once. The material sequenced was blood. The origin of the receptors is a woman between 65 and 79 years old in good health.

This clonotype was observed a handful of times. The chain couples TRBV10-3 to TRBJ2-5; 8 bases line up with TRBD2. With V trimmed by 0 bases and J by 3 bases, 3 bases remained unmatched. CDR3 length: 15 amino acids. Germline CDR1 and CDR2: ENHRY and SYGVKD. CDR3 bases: TGTGCCATCAGTGAGTCATATAGCGGGAAAGAGACCCAGTACTTC. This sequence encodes CAISESYSGKETQYF.

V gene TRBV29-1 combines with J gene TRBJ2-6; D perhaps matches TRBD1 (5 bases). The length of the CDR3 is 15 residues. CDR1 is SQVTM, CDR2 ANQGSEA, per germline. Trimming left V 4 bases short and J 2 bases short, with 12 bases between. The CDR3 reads CSVAAGLAGANVLTF. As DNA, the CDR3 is TGCAGCGTTGCAGCAGGGTTGGCTGGGGCCAACGTCCTGACTTTC.

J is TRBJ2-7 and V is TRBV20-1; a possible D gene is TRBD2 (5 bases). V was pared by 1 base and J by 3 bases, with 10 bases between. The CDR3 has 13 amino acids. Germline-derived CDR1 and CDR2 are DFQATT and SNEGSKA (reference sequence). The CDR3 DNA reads TGCAGTGCTAGAGGAGGGAGAGACTACGAGCAGTACTTC. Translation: CSARGGRDYEQYF.

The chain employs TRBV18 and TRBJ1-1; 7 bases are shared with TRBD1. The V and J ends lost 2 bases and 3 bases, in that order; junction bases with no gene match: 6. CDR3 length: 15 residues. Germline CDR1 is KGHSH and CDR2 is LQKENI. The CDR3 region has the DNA TGTGCCAGCTCACCAGAGACAGGGATGGACACTGAAGCTTTCTTT. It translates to CASSPETGMDTEAFF.

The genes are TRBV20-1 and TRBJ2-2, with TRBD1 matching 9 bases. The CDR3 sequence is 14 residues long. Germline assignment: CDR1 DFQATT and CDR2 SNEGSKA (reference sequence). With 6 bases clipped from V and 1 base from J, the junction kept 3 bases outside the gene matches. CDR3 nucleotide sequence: TGCAGTGCCAAGGACAGGGGGAACACCGGGGAGCTGTTTTTT. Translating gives CSAKDRGNTGELFF.

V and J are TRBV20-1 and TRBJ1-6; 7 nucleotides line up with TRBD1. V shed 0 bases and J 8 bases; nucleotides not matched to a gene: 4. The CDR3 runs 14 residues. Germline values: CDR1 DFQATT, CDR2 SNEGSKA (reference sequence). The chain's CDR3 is CSAREGTAYSPLHF. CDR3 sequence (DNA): TGCAGTGCTAGAGAGGGGACAGCATATTCACCCCTCCACTTT.

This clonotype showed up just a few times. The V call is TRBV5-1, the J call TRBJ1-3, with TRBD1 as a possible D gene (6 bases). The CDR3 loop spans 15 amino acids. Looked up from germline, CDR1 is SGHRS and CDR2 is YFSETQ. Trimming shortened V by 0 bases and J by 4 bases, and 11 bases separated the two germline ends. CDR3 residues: CASSLEGDSGNTIYF. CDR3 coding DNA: TGCGCCAGCAGCTTGGAGGGGGATTCCGGAAACACCATATATTTT.

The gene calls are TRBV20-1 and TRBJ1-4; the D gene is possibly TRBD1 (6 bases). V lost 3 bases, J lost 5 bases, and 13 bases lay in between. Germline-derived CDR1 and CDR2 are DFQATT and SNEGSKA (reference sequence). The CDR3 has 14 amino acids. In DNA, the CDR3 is TGCAGTGCTAGGGGGGCAGACACGAATGAAAAACTGTTTTTT. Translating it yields CSARGADTNEKLFF.

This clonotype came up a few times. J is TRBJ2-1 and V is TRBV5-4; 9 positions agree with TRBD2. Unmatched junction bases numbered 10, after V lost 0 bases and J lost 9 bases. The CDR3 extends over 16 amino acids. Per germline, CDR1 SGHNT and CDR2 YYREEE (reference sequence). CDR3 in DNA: TGTGCCAGCAGCTTGGATGCGGGACTAGCCCGGGGTGAGCAGTTCTTC. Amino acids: CASSLDAGLARGEQFF.

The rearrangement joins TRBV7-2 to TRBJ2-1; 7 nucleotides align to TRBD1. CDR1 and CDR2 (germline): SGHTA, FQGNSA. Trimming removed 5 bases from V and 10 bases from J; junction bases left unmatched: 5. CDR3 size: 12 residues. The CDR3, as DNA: TGTGCCAGCAGCGACCGGACAGGCGAGCAGTTCTTC. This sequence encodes CASSDRTGEQFF.

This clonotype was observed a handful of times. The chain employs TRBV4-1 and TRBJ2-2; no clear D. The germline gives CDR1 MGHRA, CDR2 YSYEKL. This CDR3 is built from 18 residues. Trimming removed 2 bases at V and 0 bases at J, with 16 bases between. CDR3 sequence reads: CASSQIPRRAPNTGELFF. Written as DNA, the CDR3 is TGCGCCAGCAGCCAAATCCCCAGAAGAGCCCCGAACACCGGGGAGCTGTTTTTT.

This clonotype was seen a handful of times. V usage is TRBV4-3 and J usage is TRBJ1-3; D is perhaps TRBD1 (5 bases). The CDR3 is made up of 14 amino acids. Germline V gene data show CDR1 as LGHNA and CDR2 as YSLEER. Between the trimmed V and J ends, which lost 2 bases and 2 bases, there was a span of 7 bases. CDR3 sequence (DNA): TGCGCCAGCAGCCAACAGGGTCCTGGAAACACCATATATTTT. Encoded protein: CASSQQGPGNTIYF.

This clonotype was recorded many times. The CDR3, as DNA: TGTGCCAGCAGCCCCGGGGGTCGTTATCAGCCCCAGCATTTT. This gives the protein CASSPGGRYQPQHF. The chain has TRBV11-2 and TRBJ1-5; the D gene is possibly TRBD1 (5 bases). Germline V gene lookup returns CDR1 SGHAT and CDR2 FQNNGV. This CDR3 has 14 amino acids. Trimming took off 5 bases at V and 5 bases at J, with 13 bases between the two ends. The full variable domain, with the rest looked up from reference TRBV11-2 and TRBJ1-5, is EAGVAQSPRYKIIEKRQSVAFWCNPISGHATLYWYQQILGQGPKLLIQFQNNGVVDDSQLPKDRFSAERLKGVDSTLKIQPAKLEDSAVYLCASSPGGRYQPQHFGDGTRLSIL.

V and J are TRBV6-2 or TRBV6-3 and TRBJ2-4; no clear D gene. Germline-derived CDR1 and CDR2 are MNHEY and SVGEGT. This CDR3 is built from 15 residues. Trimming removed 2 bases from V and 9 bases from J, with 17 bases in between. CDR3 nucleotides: TGTGCCAGCAGTTACCGGTCGGGCACCTCGGGCATTCAGTACTTC. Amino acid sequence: CASSYRSGTSGIQYF.

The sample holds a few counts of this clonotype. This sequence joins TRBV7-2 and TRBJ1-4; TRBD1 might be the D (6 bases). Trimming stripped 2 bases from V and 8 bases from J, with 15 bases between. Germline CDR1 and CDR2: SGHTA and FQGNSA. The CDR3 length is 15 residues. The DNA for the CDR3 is TGTGCCAGCAGCTTATCTGGGGGGCGGTCGGAAAAACTGTTTTTT. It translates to CASSLSGGRSEKLFF.

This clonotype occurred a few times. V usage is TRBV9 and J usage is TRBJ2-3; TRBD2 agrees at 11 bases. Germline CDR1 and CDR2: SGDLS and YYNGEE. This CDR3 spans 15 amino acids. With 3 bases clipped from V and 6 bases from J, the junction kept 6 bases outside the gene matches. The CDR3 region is CASSATSGRLDTQYF. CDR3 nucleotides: TGTGCCAGCAGCGCCACTAGCGGGAGACTTGATACGCAGTATTTT.

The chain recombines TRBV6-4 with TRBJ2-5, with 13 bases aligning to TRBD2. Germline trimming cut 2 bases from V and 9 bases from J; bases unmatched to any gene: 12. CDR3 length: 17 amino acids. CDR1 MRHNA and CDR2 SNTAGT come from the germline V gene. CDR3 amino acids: CASSDPGTSGTQGPQYF. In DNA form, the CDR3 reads TGTGCCAGCAGTGACCCGGGGACTAGCGGGACCCAGGGGCCCCAGTACTTC.

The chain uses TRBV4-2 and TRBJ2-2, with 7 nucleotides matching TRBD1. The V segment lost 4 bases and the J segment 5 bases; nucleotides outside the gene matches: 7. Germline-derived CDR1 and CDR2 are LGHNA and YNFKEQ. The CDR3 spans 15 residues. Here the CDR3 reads CASSPSGTETGELFF. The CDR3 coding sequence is TGTGCCAGCAGCCCATCCGGGACAGAAACCGGGGAGCTGTTTTTT.

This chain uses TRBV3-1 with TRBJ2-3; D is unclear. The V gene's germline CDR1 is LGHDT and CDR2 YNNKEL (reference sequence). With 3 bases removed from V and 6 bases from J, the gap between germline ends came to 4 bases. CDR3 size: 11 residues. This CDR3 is CASSHYDTQYF. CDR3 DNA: TGTGCCAGCAGCCATTACGATACGCAGTATTTT.

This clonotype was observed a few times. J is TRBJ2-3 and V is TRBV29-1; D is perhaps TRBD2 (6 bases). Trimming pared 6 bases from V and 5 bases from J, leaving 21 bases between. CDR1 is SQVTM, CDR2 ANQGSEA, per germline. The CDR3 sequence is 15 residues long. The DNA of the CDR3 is TGCAGCGTGAAAACGCGGGGCTTCGCCGTAGATACGCAGTATTTT. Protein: CSVKTRGFAVDTQYF.

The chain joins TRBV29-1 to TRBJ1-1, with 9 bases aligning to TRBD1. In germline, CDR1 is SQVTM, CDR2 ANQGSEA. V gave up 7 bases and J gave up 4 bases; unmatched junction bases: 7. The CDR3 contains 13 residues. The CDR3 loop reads CSASDRGGTEAFF. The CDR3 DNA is TGCAGCGCGTCGGACAGGGGAGGCACTGAAGCTTTCTTT.